This TCR beta chain was recorded in a study of blood T cell repertoires in COVID-19. Study overall: COVID-19 samples, acute and convalescent, were from the United States, Italy and Spain. Sources were T cells, B-cell-depleted T cells, or PBMCs; the material itself was cDNA or gDNA.

Original analysis: From reference gene primer amplification, estimates of nucleated cell counts were derived. Libraries were prepared by immunoSEQ multiplex PCR; TCRdb keeps only in-frame clonotypes and omits some of them. V and J calls and clone size are as listed in that table; D and trimming were resolved from the DNA. The repertoire holds roughly 190,000 clones, with about nine tenths as singletons. This clone came up once. Germline assignment: CDR1 GTSNPN and CDR2 SVGIG (reference sequence). The V segment lost 2 bases and the J segment 2 bases; nucleotides outside the gene matches: 8. The CDR3 totals 15 residues.

The sample comprised peripheral blood. The TCR was taken from a man in his forties or fifties with acute or convalescent COVID-19. This sequence joins TRBV30 and TRBJ2-7; 8 bases fit TRBD1. The CDR3 is CAWSTGQGITYEQYF. CDR3 DNA: TGTGCCTGGAGTACCGGACAGGGTATCACCTACGAGCAGTACTTC.